The 23 T cell receptor beta chains in this list originate from one sample, sequenced in a study of blood T cells in healthy people across ages. Using a J-beta primer mix together with a sample-barcoded 5' primer, a second PCR was run for roughly 6 to 12 cycles. TCRdb re-called the 5' RACE reads with MiXCR, one entry per CDR3 protein. The data hold 1.5 million to 2 million distinct CDR3 sequences, with 28% observed a single time. Material: blood. These receptor sequences come from a woman aged 25-40 years in good health.

The chain combines TRBV12-3 or TRBV12-4 with TRBJ1-1; D not certain. CDR3 length: 12 residues. Trimming cost V 6 bases and J 4 bases, with 9 bases left between them. The CDR3: CASSPYSTEAFF. For the CDR3, the DNA is TGTGCCAGCAGCCCCTATTCCACTGAAGCTTTCTTT.

For this clonotype: A junction end diverges from the germline sequence, so it may reflect a read error. The chain recombines TRBV4-2 with TRBJ1-2; D call uncertain. This CDR3 region has 14 residues. The germline CDR1 and CDR2 sequences are LGHNA and YNFKEQ. The CDR3 reads CASSQRREDYGCTF. The CDR3 DNA follows: TGTGCCAGCAGCCAAAGGAGGGAGGACTATGGCTGCACCTTC.

The rearrangement joins TRBV12-5 to TRBJ2-7, with D possibly matching TRBD2 (5 bases). The CDR3 loop spans 14 amino acids. Germline V CDR1 and CDR2: LGHNT, FRNRAP. V gave up 6 bases and J gave up 4 bases, with 16 bases separating them. CDR3 residues: CASGLGLLGYEQYF. For the CDR3, the DNA is TGTGCTAGTGGCCTAGGACTCCTTGGGTACGAGCAGTACTTC.

This clonotype was picked up a small number of times. This rearrangement joins TRBV20-1 to TRBJ2-6, with 7 bases lining up with TRBD1. CDR1 and CDR2 from the germline V gene are DFQATT and SNEGSKA (reference sequence). V lost 3 bases to trimming and J lost 0 bases; unmatched junction nucleotides: 8. The CDR3 runs 17 residues. The chain's CDR3 is CSASALGQTSGANVLTF. DNA of the CDR3: TGCAGTGCTAGTGCCTTGGGACAGACCTCTGGGGCCAACGTCCTGACTTTC.

This chain uses TRBV2 with TRBJ2-5; D might be TRBD2 (6 bases). Deletions cut 8 bases from V and 5 bases from J, with 18 bases between. This CDR3 is 14 amino acids long. Germline assignment: CDR1 SNHLY and CDR2 FYNNEI. The CDR3 DNA reads as TGTGCCAGCCTGACCCGGGACTTCGGGGAGACCCAGTACTTC. Translated: CASLTRDFGETQYF.

This clonotype was counted between two and nine times. This chain links TRBV6-5 with TRBJ2-1, with D unclear. Deletions cut 2 bases from V and 7 bases from J, with 15 bases between. CDR3 length: 15 residues. CDR1 is MNHEY and CDR2 is SVGAGI in the germline V gene. CDR3: CASSYLSVARNEQFF. CDR3 sequence (DNA): TGTGCCAGCAGTTACCTAAGTGTTGCGAGGAATGAGCAGTTCTTC.

The J gene is TRBJ2-1, the V gene TRBV24-1; a weak D match, TRBD1 (5 bases). Germline values: CDR1 KGHDR, CDR2 SFDVKD. Trimming pared 4 bases from V and 7 bases from J, leaving 16 bases between. The CDR3 has 15 residues. In DNA form, the CDR3 reads TGTGCCACCAGTGACCCCAGGGTCCCCCAAAATGAGCAGTTCTTC. This translates into CATSDPRVPQNEQFF.

As concerns this clonotype: Being one base from a much bigger clone, this may be a read error. V and J are TRBV5-5 and TRBJ2-1; D call uncertain. TRBJ2-7 matches the DNA end more closely, so the J call is doubtful. The CDR3 runs to 13 residues. In germline, CDR1 is SGHKS, CDR2 YYEKEE (reference sequence). This CDR3 is CACSLVPANEQYF. CDR3 in DNA: TGTGCCTGCAGCTTGGTACCAGCCAACGAGCAGTACTTC.

This clonotype was seen a few times. This chain uses TRBV29-1 with TRBJ2-3, with D possibly being TRBD1 or TRBD2 (5 bases each). V shed 0 bases and J shed 1 base, with 8 bases lying between them. Germline values: CDR1 SQVTM, CDR2 ANQGSEA. The CDR3 contains 14 residues. The CDR3 protein is CSVEELGGTDTQYF. CDR3 DNA sequence: TGCAGCGTTGAAGAGTTGGGGGGCACAGATACGCAGTATTTT.

The V gene is TRBV5-1, the J gene TRBJ1-2; D may be TRBD1 (5 bases). Germline-derived CDR1 and CDR2 are SGHRS and YFSETQ. The CDR3 length is 17 residues. Trimming shortened V by 4 bases and J by 3 bases, and 22 bases separated the two germline ends. The CDR3 loop is CASSTGAGRMLYYGYTF. The CDR3 DNA reads TGCGCCAGCAGCACCGGGGCCGGACGGATGTTATACTATGGCTACACCTTC.

Here the CDR3 DNA reads TGTGCCAGCAGTCGAGGACACTTCCAAGAGACCCAGTACTTC. It specifies CASSRGHFQETQYF. The rearrangement uses TRBV25-1 and TRBJ2-5; maybe TRBD1 (5 bases). With 5 bases removed from V and 1 base from J, the gap between germline ends came to 11 bases. CDR3 length equals 14 residues. Looked up from germline, CDR1 is MGHDK and CDR2 is SYGVNS.

The chain has TRBV5-1 and TRBJ2-6; D unresolved. Deletions cut 0 bases from V and 0 bases from J, with 4 bases between. In germline, CDR1 is SGHRS, CDR2 YFSETQ. The CDR3 runs to 15 residues. The CDR3 region has the DNA TGCGCCAGCAGCTTGGATACCTCTGGGGCCAACGTCCTGACTTTC. This gives the protein CASSLDTSGANVLTF.

The chain uses TRBV12-5 and TRBJ2-1; D is ambiguous. The V gene's germline CDR1 is LGHNT and CDR2 FRNRAP. The CDR3 has 11 residues. V lost 6 bases to trimming and J lost 10 bases, with 10 bases between them. The CDR3 DNA follows: TGTGCTAGTGGCTCGGACCCCGAGCAGTTCTTC. It specifies CASGSDPEQFF. The full variable domain, with the rest looked up from reference TRBV12-5 and TRBJ2-1, is DARVTQTPRHKVTEMGQEVTMRCQPILGHNTVFWYRQTMMQGLELLAYFRNRAPLDDSGMPKDRFSAEMPDATLATLKIQPSEPRDSAVYFCASGSDPEQFFGPGTRLTVL.

V usage is TRBV21-1 and J usage is TRBJ1-5; the listed D gene, TRBD1, was not tested against the DNA. TRBV21-1 corresponds to a pseudogene. This CDR3 has 16 amino acids. The CDR3 sequence: CASSSRGRPGNQPQHF. The DNA of the CDR3 is TGTGCCAGCAGCTCCCGAGGAAGGCCTGGCAATCAGCCCCAGCATTTT.

Only a few counts were recorded for this clonotype. The gene calls are TRBV12-3 or TRBV12-4 and TRBJ2-1, with TRBD2 matching over 9 bases. CDR3 size: 15 residues. After removal of 5 bases from V and 9 bases from J, the junction contained 11 bases not matched to a gene. CDR3 loop: CASSLPSGVRGEQFF. The CDR3 coding sequence is TGTGCCAGCAGTCTTCCTAGCGGGGTTCGGGGTGAGCAGTTCTTC.

This clonotype was counted many times. The chain has TRBV5-1 and TRBJ2-7; tentative D call: TRBD1 (5 bases). This CDR3 is 13 amino acids long. Germline CDR1 reads SGHRS; CDR2 reads YFSETQ. The ends were cut back, 4 bases at V and 3 bases at J, with 11 bases in the middle. CDR3 coding DNA: TGCGCCAGCAGCCCTCAGGGTAACTACGAGCAGTACTTC. Its protein is CASSPQGNYEQYF.

The sample holds a few counts of this clonotype. The genes are TRBV12-3 or TRBV12-4 and TRBJ2-3, with TRBD2 matching over 11 bases. CDR3 length equals 18 residues. V gave up 3 bases and J gave up 0 bases; unmatched junction bases: 8. CDR3 in DNA: TGTGCCAGCAGTTTCCGGGCTAGCGGGAGGCGTAGCACAGATACGCAGTATTTT. This codes for CASSFRASGRRSTDTQYF.

About this clonotype: This may come from a read error, since a much larger clone is one base off. The chain recombines TRBV20-1 with TRBJ2-7; D is perhaps TRBD1 (7 bases). Matching the DNA end better, TRBJ2-4 makes the J call doubtful. Germline loops: CDR1 DFQATT, CDR2 SNEGSKA (reference sequence). The CDR3 has 15 amino acids. CDR3 nucleotide sequence: TGCAGTGCTAGAAAGCCGGGGGACAGTAACAGCATTCAGTACTTC. Encoded protein: CSARKPGDSNSIQYF.

The rearrangement joins TRBV7-2 to TRBJ1-2, with 8 bases fitting TRBD1. With 2 bases clipped from V and 8 bases from J, the junction kept 7 bases outside the gene matches. The CDR3 is made up of 14 amino acids. CDR1 and CDR2 (germline): SGHTA, FQGNSA. The CDR3 DNA follows: TGTGCCAGCAGCTTAACCCAGGGGGCGCACGGCTACACCTTC. This translates into CASSLTQGAHGYTF.

The chain is built from TRBV20-1 and TRBJ2-1; D may be TRBD1 (5 bases). CDR3 length: 13 amino acids. Trimming removed 5 bases from V and 3 bases from J, with 11 bases in between. CDR1 is DFQATT and CDR2 is SNEGSKA in the germline V gene (reference sequence). CDR3 coding DNA: TGCAGTGCTCTCAGGGATATCTACAATGAGCAGTTCTTC. Its translation: CSALRDIYNEQFF.

There are a few counts of this clonotype. The junction departs from germline at one end; a sequencing error may be responsible. The rearrangement uses TRBV14 and TRBJ2-1, with D perhaps TRBD1 (6 bases). Germline CDR1 is SGHDN and CDR2 is FVKESK. The CDR3 spans 12 residues. The CDR3 DNA reads as TGTGCCGGCAGCTCACAGGGCAATGAGCAGTTCTTC. Translated: CAGSSQGNEQFF.

This chain connects TRBV7-2 to TRBJ1-1, with D possibly matching TRBD1 (6 bases). The germline gives CDR1 SGHTA, CDR2 FQGNSA. There are 15 residues in the CDR3. Trimming shortened V by 4 bases and J by 5 bases, and 17 bases separated the two germline ends. This CDR3 reads CASSSLGGAWTEAFF. CDR3 nucleotide sequence: TGTGCCAGCAGCTCCCTAGGGGGGGCCTGGACTGAAGCTTTCTTT.

The chain joins TRBV6-1 to TRBJ2-3; maybe TRBD2 (5 bases). Trimming left V 6 bases short and J 1 base short, with 17 bases between. The CDR3 length is 16 residues. Germline V gives CDR1 MNHNS, CDR2 SASEGT. The CDR3 bases are TGTGCCAGCAGCCCAAGCGGTTCGAGCTGCACAGATACGCAGTATTTT. It encodes CASSPSGSSCTDTQYF.